The source of this T cell receptor (beta chain) is a study of blood T cell repertoires in COVID-19 (dated by TCRdb to 2018 to 2021). Context from the whole study: Samples covering the acute and convalescent phases of COVID-19 were provided by collaborators in the United States, Italy and Spain. Nearly every sample came with metadata listing a de-identified subject ID, COVID-19 status, age in years and sex. Subjects who had been exposed to COVID-19, were actively infected with it, or had recovered from it provided the deeply sampled blood TCRbeta repertoires that made up the dataset. The material from the prospective study consisted of cDNA or gDNA derived from T cells, B-cell-depleted T cells, or PBMCs. Samples were obtained from the ongoing ImmuneRACE study (first 160 participants) and from over 1,000 subjects provided by 6 global collaborators. Where available, HLA class I and class II types were taken from metadata supplied by the sample provider and were not determined by assay-based typing. The repertoires were made available in a free public database intended to serve as a resource for research on the immune response to SARS-CoV-2.

Whole blood was collected in K2EDTA tubes by collaborating institutions according to the institutions' own protocols. Collaborator samples were shipped for TCRbeta analysis as frozen whole blood, isolated PBMCs, or DNA extracted from either sample type. Overall results and qualifications from the work: The amount of clinical and demographic metadata varied by source and participant and was provided uncurated.

Worth noting for this clone: The target of this receptor is not known. Base-call qualities are not available, and no considerably larger clone is one nucleotide away.

TCRbeta CDR3 regions were amplified from genomic DNA using the immunoSEQ Assay, a bias-controlled multiplex PCR. In the original analysis: The number of nucleated cells in each sample was estimated by amplification of reference gene primers within the assay. Sequence reads were collapsed and filtered to measure the absolute abundance of every unique TCRbeta CDR3 rearrangement. For each sample, productive Simpson clonality was calculated as the square root of Simpson's diversity index across productive rearrangements. Imported from immuneACCESS, the table was reduced by TCRdb to in-frame sequences with V and J called. These copies leave out some clones; in studies compared against another copy, an unresolved V gene accounts for under half, and the cause of the remainder is not known. That table furnishes V, J and clone size, whereas the DNA furnished D and trimming. For this sample the table gives approximately 97,000 clones, of which 87% were detected only once. The ten most abundant clones make up roughly 2% of the sample.

Sequencing was performed on peripheral blood. The receptor's source is a man between 50 and 59 years old with active COVID-19.

The CDR3 loop reads CASSLFFGAGISTDTQYF. The DNA reads as follows: TGTGCCAGCAGCTTGTTCTTTGGTGCGGGGATTAGCACAGATACGCAGTATTTT. The chain is encoded by TRBV5-5 joined to TRBJ2-3; TRBD2 is possibly the D segment (6 matching bases). Cut back by 1 base and 0 bases, the V and J ends lie 18 bases apart. The CDR3, from cysteine to phenylalanine, totals 18 residues. The only DNA kept is the CDR3, 54 bases in frame from the first base. From the germline V gene (reference sequence), CDR1 is SGHKS and CDR2 is YYEKEE. Outside the CDR3, residues come from the reference TRBV5-5 and TRBJ2-3 proteins, so the full variable domain is: DAGVTQSPTHLIKTRGQQVTLRCSPISGHKSVSWYQQVLGQGPQFIFQYYEKEERGRGNFPDRFSARQFPNYSSELNVNALLLGDSALYLCASSLFFGAGISTDTQYFGPGTRLTVL.